One and the same sample provided the 2 T cell receptor beta chains below, sequenced in a study of shared clonotypes between healthy human individuals. Sequencing was performed with immunoSEQ multiplex PCR; in TCRdb, only in-frame clones are kept and a portion is missing. Of some 1,100,000 clones listed, approximately 80% are singletons. The sample consisted of memory CD4+ T cells from PBMCs. As to subset: CD45RA-negative fraction. Receptors originate from a man aged 18-30 years in good health. Some clones in this sample may be carry-over from other donors' samples.

The chain combines TRBV4-3 with TRBJ2-2, with 9 positions matching TRBD2. V shed 4 bases and J 3 bases; nucleotides not matched to a gene: 3. This CDR3 has 15 residues. The germline V gene encodes CDR1 LGHNA and CDR2 YSLEER. CDR3 sequence: CASSLLAGDTGELFF. For the CDR3, the DNA is TGCGCCAGCAGCCTGTTAGCGGGAGACACCGGGGAGCTGTTTTTT.

This clone was counted a few times. The chain joins TRBV6-5 to TRBJ1-4; 7 nucleotides line up with TRBD1. From germline, CDR1 is MNHEY and CDR2 SVGAGI. The V gene end was trimmed by 6 bases and the J gene end by 8 bases; junction bases not matched to a gene: 6. The CDR3 consists of 13 residues. CDR3 DNA: TGTGCCAGCAGACAGGGGAATCGGGAAAAACTGTTTTTT. Translation gives CASRQGNREKLFF.